Following are 10 T cell receptor beta chains from one sample sequenced in a study of tumor-infiltrating lymphocytes in primary liver carcinoma. Alongside blood RNA obtained from unsorted whole blood, germline DNA was also extracted. Reverse transcription of approximately 0.55 ug total RNA with a constant-region primer produced TCR beta cDNA. What produced the TCR beta libraries was three nested multiplex PCR rounds using slightly modified ARM-PCR. Rounds one and two of PCR, each of approximately 11 cycles, were primed with TRBV1-TRBV30 forward primers and a C-beta reverse primer. One entry per CDR3 protein, called by TCRdb with MiXCR from the multiplex PCR reads. Of about 180,000 distinct CDR3 sequences in the sample, around 60% were seen once. Sequencing was carried out using peripheral blood. The receptors derive from a man aged 35 to 55 with primary liver carcinoma and hepatitis B virus infection.

This clonotype was detected once. Germline is not matched at one junction end, which may reflect a read error. The rearrangement links TRBV11-2 to TRBJ2-2; D may be TRBD1 (7 bases). The CDR3 sequence is 17 residues long. Germline CDR1 is SGHAT and CDR2 is FQNNGV. This CDR3 is CASSTFNRGLNTGGLFF. CDR3 DNA: TGTGCCAGCAGTACCTTCAACAGGGGACTGAACACCGGGGGGCTGTTTTTT.

A remark on this clonotype: This is likely a read error, given that the CDR3 carries no conserved phenylalanine or tryptophan at its end. The DNA is omitted, as the CDR3 cannot be located on it reliably, and the CDR3 follows TCRdb's listing. This chain connects TRBV11-3 to TRBJ2-7. Germline-derived CDR1 and CDR2 are SGHNT and YENEEA. The CDR3 is 14 amino acids in total, end residues counted. The CDR3 loop is CASRSDPEANEQCS.

This clonotype occurred a few times. This rearrangement joins TRBV29-1 to TRBJ2-5; D might be TRBD2 (7 bases). Germline assignment: CDR1 SQVTM and CDR2 ANQGSEA. The CDR3 covers 15 residues. Between the trimmed V and J ends, which lost 7 bases and 1 base, there was a span of 19 bases. CDR3 loop: CSAAGGRPVQETQYF. CDR3 in DNA: TGCAGCGCTGCCGGGGGGCGGCCTGTCCAAGAGACCCAGTACTTC.

The chain employs TRBV4-1 and TRBJ2-1; 8 bases line up with TRBD2. Unmatched junction bases numbered 7, after V lost 3 bases and J lost 0 bases. Germline V gene lookup returns CDR1 MGHRA and CDR2 YSYEKL. The length of the CDR3 is 17 residues. CDR3 residues: CASSHALAGGSYNEQFF. The CDR3 bases are TGCGCCAGCAGCCATGCGCTAGCGGGTGGCTCCTACAATGAGCAGTTCTTC.

This chain connects TRBV28 to TRBJ1-5; 7 nucleotides match TRBD1. The CDR3 runs 13 residues. The germline gives CDR1 MDHEN, CDR2 SYDVKM. Germline trimming cut 4 bases from V and 7 bases from J; bases unmatched to any gene: 4. CDR3 nucleotides: TGTGCCAGCAGTTCGACAGGGCGCCAGCCCCAGCATTTT. It encodes CASSSTGRQPQHF.

This clonotype occurred many times. The chain recombines TRBV11-2 with TRBJ2-1; 7 positions agree with TRBD2. With V trimmed by 6 bases and J by 0 bases, 8 bases remained unmatched. The germline V gene has CDR1 SGHAT and CDR2 FQNNGV. The CDR3 spans 16 residues. In nucleotides, the CDR3 is TGTGCCAGCAGTTACGAGACTAGCAACTCCTACAATGAGCAGTTCTTC. This gives the protein CASSYETSNSYNEQFF.

About this clonotype itself: It may be a read error: a sequence one base away is much more abundant. The chain links TRBV4-1 to TRBJ2-7, with D unresolved. Trimming removed 4 bases at V and 6 bases at J, with 19 bases between. The CDR3 spans 15 residues. Germline CDR1 and CDR2: MGHRA and YSYEKL. The CDR3 protein is CASSPGSLTPCEQYF. DNA of the CDR3: TGCGCCAGCAGCCCCGGCTCTTTGACCCCCTGCGAGCAGTACTTC.

The chain uses TRBV6-5 and TRBJ1-5, with TRBD1 matching over 11 bases. CDR1 is MNHEY, CDR2 SVGAGI, per germline. The junction had 6 bases not matched to a gene; V was cut back by 5 bases and J by 6 bases. This CDR3 region has 15 residues. This CDR3 is CASSTGQGASQPQHF. The CDR3 nucleotides read TGTGCCAGCAGTACAGGACAGGGGGCAAGTCAGCCCCAGCATTTT.

This clonotype was found a few times. The chain has TRBV5-5 and TRBJ2-7, with unresolved D. The CDR3 length is 13 residues. V lost 0 bases, J lost 4 bases, and 8 bases lay in between. CDR1 SGHKS and CDR2 YYEKEE come from the germline V gene (reference sequence). CDR3 in amino acids: CASSLDMGYEQYF. In DNA form, the CDR3 reads TGTGCCAGCAGCTTGGATATGGGGTACGAGCAGTACTTC.

Regarding this clonotype: Just one base apart from a much larger clone, this may be a read error. The final CDR3 position lacks the conserved phenylalanine or tryptophan, pointing to a likely read error. The chain joins TRBV11-2 to TRBJ2-7, with TRBD2 identical over 9 bases. The CDR3 is 14 residues long. V lost 6 bases and J lost 3; bases outside the gene matches: 6. CDR1 SGHAT and CDR2 FQNNGV come from the germline V gene. The CDR3 here is CASSSGLAVYEQYS. The DNA for the CDR3 is TGTGCCAGCAGTTCGGGACTAGCTGTCTACGAGCAGTACTCC.